This TCR beta chain derives from a study of chemoradiotherapy in HPV16-positive cancers. Findings and caveats of the study: Non-HPV-specific T cells did not expand in tumors during treatment, whereas candidate HPV-specific clones and E7-related motifs did. Functional assays defining HPV-specific T cells used only two HPV16-positive patients.

Samples were taken several times over chemoradiotherapy. A word on this clone: Antigen specificity is unknown.

Here immunoSEQ multiplex PCR was the method, and the copy in TCRdb shows in-frame clones only, minus some. This sample carries several thousand clones, approximately 91% of them seen once, and the ten largest clones take over 2%. Looked up from germline, CDR1 is LGHNA and CDR2 is YSLEER. Trimming shortened V by 0 bases and J by 0 bases, and 11 bases separated the two germline ends. This CDR3 has 16 amino acids. The chain is built from TRBV4-3 and TRBJ1-1; D remains ambiguous. This sequence was found in a human donor with HPV-associated anogenital cancer. Sample: tumor tissue, taken from a patient who underwent chemoradiotherapy. In DNA, the CDR3 is TGCGCCAGCAGCCAAGATATCGGCAGGCTGAACACTGAAGCTTTCTTT. It is translated as CASSQDIGRLNTEAFF.